The TCR beta chain under discussion was sequenced for a study of TIL therapy for anti-PD-1-resistant metastatic lung cancer. Study details: Patients then received nivolumab; progressors got lymphodepletion, TIL and IL-2.

The immunoSEQ assay was v3. Assay: immunoSEQ multiplex PCR; the TCRdb copy retains only in-frame clones and omits some. Of some 37,000 clones in the sample, 70% to 75% were seen once. The time point: pre-treatment sample, taken before nivolumab and TIL therapy. J was trimmed by 4 bases and V by 4 bases; bases with no gene match: 12. This CDR3 contains 16 residues. Germline V lookup: CDR1 SGHNT, CDR2 YYREEE (reference sequence). This rearrangement joins TRBV5-4 to TRBJ1-2; 8 bases fit TRBD1. The sample consisted of blood, taken at baseline. This sequence originates from a person between 25 and 79 years old with non-small cell lung cancer. The CDR3 loop is CASSVGQVPLPYGYTF. The CDR3 DNA is TGTGCCAGCAGCGTGGGACAGGTTCCCCTCCCCTATGGCTACACCTTC.